This record covers a single TCR beta chain. Antigen unknown. This sample was taken from a study of OX40 agonist ivuxolimab in advanced cancers. At the level of the study: Therapy given before enrollment (anti-PD-1, anti-PD-L1 or anti-CTLA-4) was allowed, and around 40% had some.

Germline CDR1 reads MGHRA; CDR2 reads YSYEKL. The V end lost 4 bases, the J end lost 1 base, and 17 bases lay between the germline ends. CDR3 length equals 17 residues. TCRdb keeps only in-frame clones here, not all; method: immunoSEQ multiplex PCR. The sample records about 68,000 clones, about 82% being singletons. Study observations and caveats: Some nonresponders additionally presented with little normalized T-cell clonal expansion. Clonal expansion among partial responders at 0.1-3.0 mg/kg ranked near the lowest. CD4+ and CD8+ blood T cells expanded clonally by week 6 at 0.1 to 3.0 mg/kg.

The specimen comprised CD4+ or CD8+ T cells sorted from blood, sampled in a trial of the OX40 agonist ivuxolimab. The chain carries TRBV4-1 and TRBJ2-1; tentatively, D is TRBD1 (6 bases). This TCR derives from an adult with an advanced solid tumor such as melanoma, head and neck, liver or kidney cancer. CDR3 loop: CASSRRPMGASYNEQFF. In nucleotides, the CDR3 is TGCGCCAGCAGCCGACGTCCCATGGGGGCTTCCTACAATGAGCAGTTCTTC.